Presented here are 14 T cell receptor beta chains from one specimen sequenced in a study of shared clonotypes between healthy human individuals. Sequenced by immunoSEQ multiplex PCR; TCRdb stores in-frame clones only, minus some. This repertoire shows roughly 2,000,000 clones, approximately 94% found once; its top ten account for 1% to 1.5%. Naive CD8 populations comprised CD45RO-negative cells positively selected for CCR7, excluding terminally differentiated effector memory CD45RA+ cells. Sequencing input: naive CD8+ T cells sorted from blood. These receptors were taken from a man aged 18 to 29 in good health.

In regard to this clone: This may come from a read error, since a much larger clone is one base off. The sample contains more than one DNA sequence encoding this CDR3. The rearrangement uses TRBV11-2 and TRBJ2-7; D is unresolved. The V end lost 0 bases, the J end lost 0 bases, and 3 bases lay between the germline ends. Germline V CDR1 and CDR2: SGHAT, FQNNGV. The CDR3 loop spans 13 amino acids. CDR3 DNA: TGTGCCAGCAGCTTAGACGGCTCCTACGAGCAGTACTTC. As protein: CASSLDGSYEQYF.

As to this clone: This same CDR3 is encoded by further DNA sequences in the sample. J is TRBJ2-7 and V is TRBV11-2; TRBD1 or TRBD2 may be the D gene (5 bases each). V was pared by 1 base and J by 3 bases, with 10 bases between. Germline V gene lookup returns CDR1 SGHAT and CDR2 FQNNGV. The CDR3 has 14 amino acids. CDR3 bases: TGTGCCAGCAGCTTAGGGGGGAGCAGCTACGAGCAGTACTTC. This translates into CASSLGGSSYEQYF.

As to this clone: Distinct nucleotide sequences in the sample also encode this CDR3. The chain employs TRBV27 and TRBJ2-1, with a tentative D call TRBD1 (5 bases). The germline gives CDR1 MNHEY, CDR2 SMNVEV (reference sequence). Trimming shortened V by 2 bases and J by 0 bases, and 8 bases separated the two germline ends. CDR3 length equals 15 residues. The chain's CDR3 is CASSLDRSSYNEQFF. CDR3 coding DNA: TGTGCCAGCAGTTTAGACAGAAGCTCCTACAATGAGCAGTTCTTC.

The chain is built from TRBV6-5 and TRBJ1-2; D ambiguous. The CDR3 has 14 residues. Germline V lookup: CDR1 MNHEY, CDR2 SVGAGI. Between the trimmed V and J ends, which lost 6 bases and 4 bases, there was a span of 15 bases. The CDR3 spells CASRPEGSLYGYTF. In DNA, the CDR3 is TGTGCCAGCAGGCCGGAGGGCAGCCTCTATGGCTACACCTTC.

This chain links TRBV4-1 with TRBJ2-7; TRBD1 is a possible D gene (6 bases). Trimming removed 4 bases from V and 2 bases from J, with 9 bases in between. Germline V gene lookup returns CDR1 MGHRA and CDR2 YSYEKL. The CDR3 has 13 amino acids. CDR3 in amino acids: CASSRQETYEQYF. The CDR3, as DNA: TGCGCCAGCAGCCGACAGGAAACCTACGAGCAGTACTTC.

The chain links TRBV28 to TRBJ2-5, with D perhaps matching TRBD2 (6 bases). Germline CDR1 reads MDHEN; CDR2 reads SYDVKM. Trimming removed 2 bases from V and 5 bases from J, with 12 bases in between. The CDR3 loop spans 14 amino acids. Written as DNA, the CDR3 is TGTGCCAGCAGTTTACACTCCCGGGAGGAGACCCAGTACTTC. Translated: CASSLHSREETQYF.

This rearrangement joins TRBV7-2 to TRBJ2-3; 12 nucleotides align to TRBD2. Germline CDR1 is SGHTA and CDR2 is FQGNSA. Trimming removed 5 bases from V and 2 bases from J; junction bases left unmatched: 5. The CDR3 extends over 16 amino acids. CDR3 sequence (DNA): TGTGCCAGCAGCCCCGGACTAGCGGGAATCACAGATACGCAGTATTTT. Its protein is CASSPGLAGITDTQYF. Looking up the rest from reference TRBV7-2 and TRBJ2-3 gives the full variable domain: GAGVSQSPSNKVTEKGKDVELRCDPISGHTALYWYRQSLGQGLEFLIYFQGNSAPDKSGLPSDRFSAERTGGSVSTLTIQRTQQEDSAVYLCASSPGLAGITDTQYFGPGTRLTVL.

The V call is TRBV13, the J call TRBJ2-7, with a possible D match to TRBD2 (6 bases). Looked up from germline, CDR1 is PRHDT and CDR2 is FYEKMQ (reference sequence). Trimming took 3 bases from V and 1 from J, leaving 13 bases between them. The CDR3 consists of 15 residues. The CDR3 DNA follows: TGTGCCAGCAGCTTGTCGGGAGAGTTGTCCTACGAGCAGTACTTC. This encodes CASSLSGELSYEQYF.

This clone has a single count. The chain joins TRBV9 to TRBJ2-5; TRBD1 aligns across 7 bases. J lost 2 bases, V lost 0 bases, and 4 bases had no gene match. This CDR3 region has 15 residues. Germline CDR1 and CDR2: SGDLS and YYNGEE. The CDR3 loop reads CASSVAGTVQETQYF. The CDR3 DNA is TGTGCCAGCAGCGTAGCGGGGACAGTTCAAGAGACCCAGTACTTC.

The rearrangement joins TRBV5-7 to TRBJ2-6; D is uncertain. TRBV5-7 counts as an open reading frame of uncertain function. The CDR3 covers 16 residues. Trimming stripped 2 bases from V and 0 bases from J, with 9 bases between. The CDR3 region is CASSFSTSSGANVLTF. In DNA form, the CDR3 reads TGTGCCAGCAGCTTCTCAACGAGCTCTGGGGCCAACGTCCTGACTTTC.

The V gene is TRBV5-4, the J gene TRBJ1-1; D is unresolved. The CDR3 runs 12 residues. The germline CDR1 and CDR2 sequences are SGHNT and YYREEE (reference sequence). Between the trimmed V and J ends, which lost 5 bases and 1 base, there was a span of 6 bases. As DNA, the CDR3 is TGTGCCAGCAGTTCGGGGAACACTGAAGCTTTCTTT. As protein: CASSSGNTEAFF.

This clone was seen only once. The chain employs TRBV2 and TRBJ2-3, with 7 bases fitting TRBD2. V was pared by 6 bases and J by 4 bases, with 10 bases of the junction left unmatched. CDR3 length: 15 amino acids. Germline CDR1 is SNHLY and CDR2 is FYNNEI. The CDR3 DNA is TGTGCCAGCAGCGGGCTTGGGCGGGAGCCAGATACGCAGTATTTT. Translating it yields CASSGLGREPDTQYF.

The rearrangement uses TRBV9 and TRBJ1-1; a weak D match, TRBD1 (6 bases). From germline, CDR1 is SGDLS and CDR2 YYNGEE. The CDR3 extends over 13 amino acids. Trimming removed 4 bases from V and 10 bases from J, with 17 bases in between. This CDR3 reads CASSTDSSPGAFF. The DNA of the CDR3 is TGTGCCAGCAGCACGGACAGCTCCCCGGGAGCTTTCTTT.

This clone appeared once. J is TRBJ2-2 and V is TRBV5-1; the D call may be TRBD1 or TRBD2 (5 bases each). Germline V gene data show CDR1 as SGHRS and CDR2 as YFSETQ. CDR3 length: 16 amino acids. Trimming shortened V by 6 bases and J by 0 bases, and 15 bases separated the two germline ends. CDR3 nucleotides: TGCGCCAGCATGGACTCCAGGGATCCGAACACCGGGGAGCTGTTTTTT. Translated: CASMDSRDPNTGELFF. The full variable domain, in which reference TRBV5-1 and TRBJ2-2 provide the parts outside the CDR3, is KAGVTQTPRYLIKTRGQQVTLSCSPISGHRSVSWYQQTPGQGLQFLFEYFSETQRNKGNFPGRFSGRQFSNSRSEMNVSTLELGDSALYLCASMDSRDPNTGELFFGEGSRLTVL.